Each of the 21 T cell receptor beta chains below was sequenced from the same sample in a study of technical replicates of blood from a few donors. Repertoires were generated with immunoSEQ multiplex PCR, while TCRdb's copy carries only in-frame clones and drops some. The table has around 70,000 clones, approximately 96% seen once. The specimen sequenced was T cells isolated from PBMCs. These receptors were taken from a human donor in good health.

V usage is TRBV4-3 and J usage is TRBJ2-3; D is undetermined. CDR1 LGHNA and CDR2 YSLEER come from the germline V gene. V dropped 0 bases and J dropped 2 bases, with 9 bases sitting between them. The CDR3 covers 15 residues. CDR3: CASSQDSGSTDTQYF. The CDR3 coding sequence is TGCGCCAGCAGCCAAGATTCAGGCTCCACAGATACGCAGTATTTT.

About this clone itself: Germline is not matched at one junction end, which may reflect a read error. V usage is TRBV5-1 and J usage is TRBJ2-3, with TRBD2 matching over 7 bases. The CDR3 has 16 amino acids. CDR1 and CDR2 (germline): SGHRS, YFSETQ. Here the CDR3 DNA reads TGCGCCAGTAGCTTGTTGGGGGGGGAGACCACAGATACGCAGTATTTT. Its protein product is CASSLLGGETTDTQYF.

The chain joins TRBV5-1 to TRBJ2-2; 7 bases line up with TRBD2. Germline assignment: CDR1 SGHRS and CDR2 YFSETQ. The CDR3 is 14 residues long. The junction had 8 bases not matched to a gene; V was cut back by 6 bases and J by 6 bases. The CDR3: CASTQGGTAGELFF. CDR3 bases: TGCGCCAGCACCCAGGGAGGGACCGCCGGGGAGCTGTTTTTT.

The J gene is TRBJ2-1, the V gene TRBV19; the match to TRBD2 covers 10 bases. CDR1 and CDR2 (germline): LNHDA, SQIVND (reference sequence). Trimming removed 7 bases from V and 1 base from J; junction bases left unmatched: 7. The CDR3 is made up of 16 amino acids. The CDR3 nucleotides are TGTGCCAGTAAACCCGGGACTAGCGTATCCTACAATGAGCAGTTCTTC. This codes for CASKPGTSVSYNEQFF.

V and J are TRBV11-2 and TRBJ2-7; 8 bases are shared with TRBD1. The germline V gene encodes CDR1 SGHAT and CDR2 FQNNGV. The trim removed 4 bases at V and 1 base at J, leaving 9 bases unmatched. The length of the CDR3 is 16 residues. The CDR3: CASSSQTGEMSYEQYF. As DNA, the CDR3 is TGTGCCAGCAGCTCTCAGACAGGGGAAATGTCCTACGAGCAGTACTTC.

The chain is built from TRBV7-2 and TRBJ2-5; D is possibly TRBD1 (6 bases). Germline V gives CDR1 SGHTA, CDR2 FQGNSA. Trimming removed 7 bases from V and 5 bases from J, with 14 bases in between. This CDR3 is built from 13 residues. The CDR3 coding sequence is TGTGCCAGCACAAAACAGGGTGGGGAGACCCAGTACTTC. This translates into CASTKQGGETQYF.

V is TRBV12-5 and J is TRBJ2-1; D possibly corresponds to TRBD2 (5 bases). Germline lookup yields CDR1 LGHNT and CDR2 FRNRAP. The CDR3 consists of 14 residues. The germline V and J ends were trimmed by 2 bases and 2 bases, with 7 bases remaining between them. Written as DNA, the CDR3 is TGTGCTAGTGGTTTGACTAGTGCCTACAATGAGCAGTTCTTC. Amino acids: CASGLTSAYNEQFF.

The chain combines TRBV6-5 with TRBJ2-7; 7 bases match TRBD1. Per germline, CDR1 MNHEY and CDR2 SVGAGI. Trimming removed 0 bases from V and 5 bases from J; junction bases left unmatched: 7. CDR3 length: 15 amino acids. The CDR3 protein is CASSYSTGRDNEQYF. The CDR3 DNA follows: TGTGCCAGCAGTTACTCGACAGGGCGCGATAACGAGCAGTACTTC.

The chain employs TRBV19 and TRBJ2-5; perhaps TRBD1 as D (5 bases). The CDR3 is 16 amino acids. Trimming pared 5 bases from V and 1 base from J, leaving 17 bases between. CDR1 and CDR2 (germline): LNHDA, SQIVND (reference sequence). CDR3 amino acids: CASSARTQLFQETQYF. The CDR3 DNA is TGTGCCAGTAGTGCGCGGACACAATTATTCCAAGAGACCCAGTACTTC.

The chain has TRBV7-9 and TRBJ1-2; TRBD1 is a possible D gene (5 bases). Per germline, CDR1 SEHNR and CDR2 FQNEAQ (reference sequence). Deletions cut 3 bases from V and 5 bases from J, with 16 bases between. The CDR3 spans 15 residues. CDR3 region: CASSLVSQGWYGYTF. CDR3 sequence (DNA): TGTGCCAGCAGCTTGGTATCCCAGGGTTGGTATGGCTACACCTTC.

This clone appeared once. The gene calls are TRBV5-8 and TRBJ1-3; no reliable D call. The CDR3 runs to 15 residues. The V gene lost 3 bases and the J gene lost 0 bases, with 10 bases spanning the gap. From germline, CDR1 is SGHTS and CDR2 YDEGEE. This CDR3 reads CASSSYGNSGNTIYF. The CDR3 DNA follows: TGTGCCAGCAGCTCGTACGGGAACTCTGGAAACACCATATATTTT.

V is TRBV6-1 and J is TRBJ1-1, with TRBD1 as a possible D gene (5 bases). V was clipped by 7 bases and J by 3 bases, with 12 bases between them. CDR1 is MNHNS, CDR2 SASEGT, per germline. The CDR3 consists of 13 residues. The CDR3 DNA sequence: TGTGCCAGCACCCTGGGGCAGGACACTGAAGCTTTCTTT. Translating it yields CASTLGQDTEAFF.

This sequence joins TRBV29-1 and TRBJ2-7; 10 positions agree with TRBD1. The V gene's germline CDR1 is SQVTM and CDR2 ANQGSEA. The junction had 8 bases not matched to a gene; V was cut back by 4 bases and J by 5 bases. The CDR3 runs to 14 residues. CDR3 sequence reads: CSVVPGDRGNEQYF. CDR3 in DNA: TGCAGCGTTGTGCCCGGGGACAGGGGAAACGAGCAGTACTTC.

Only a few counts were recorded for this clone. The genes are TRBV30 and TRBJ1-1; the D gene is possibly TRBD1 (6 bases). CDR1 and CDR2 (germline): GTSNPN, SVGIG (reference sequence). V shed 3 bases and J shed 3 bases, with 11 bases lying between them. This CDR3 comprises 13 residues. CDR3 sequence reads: CAWRVDRYTEAFF. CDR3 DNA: TGTGCCTGGAGGGTTGACAGGTACACTGAAGCTTTCTTT.

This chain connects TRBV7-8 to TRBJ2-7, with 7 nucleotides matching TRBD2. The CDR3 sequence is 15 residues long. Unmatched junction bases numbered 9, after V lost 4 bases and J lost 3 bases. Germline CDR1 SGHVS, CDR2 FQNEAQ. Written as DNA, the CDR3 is TGTGCCAGCAGCTCAGGGAGGGACCAAGGCTACGAGCAGTACTTC. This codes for CASSSGRDQGYEQYF.

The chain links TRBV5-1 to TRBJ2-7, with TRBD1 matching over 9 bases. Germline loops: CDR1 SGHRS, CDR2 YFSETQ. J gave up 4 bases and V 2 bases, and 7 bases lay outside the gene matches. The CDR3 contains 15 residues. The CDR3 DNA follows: TGCGCCAGCAGCTTTTTACCGGGACAGGGTTACGAGCAGTACTTC. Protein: CASSFLPGQGYEQYF.

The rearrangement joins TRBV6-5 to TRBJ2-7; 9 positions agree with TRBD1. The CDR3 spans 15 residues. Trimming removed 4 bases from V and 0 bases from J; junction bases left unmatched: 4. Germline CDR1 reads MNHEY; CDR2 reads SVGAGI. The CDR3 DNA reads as TGTGCCAGCAGTTCGGACAGGGGTTCCTCCTACGAGCAGTACTTC. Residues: CASSSDRGSSYEQYF.

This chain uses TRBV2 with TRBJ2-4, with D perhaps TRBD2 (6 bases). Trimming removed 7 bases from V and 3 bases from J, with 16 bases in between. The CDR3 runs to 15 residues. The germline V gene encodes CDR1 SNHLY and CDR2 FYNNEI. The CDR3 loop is CASMFLSGVKNIQYF. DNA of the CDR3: TGTGCCAGCATGTTCCTCTCGGGAGTCAAAAACATTCAGTACTTC.

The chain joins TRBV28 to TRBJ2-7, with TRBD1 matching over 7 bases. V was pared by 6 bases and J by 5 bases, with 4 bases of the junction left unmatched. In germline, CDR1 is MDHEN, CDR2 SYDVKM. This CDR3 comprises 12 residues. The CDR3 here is CASRWTGHEQYF. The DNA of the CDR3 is TGTGCCAGCAGGTGGACAGGTCACGAGCAGTACTTC.

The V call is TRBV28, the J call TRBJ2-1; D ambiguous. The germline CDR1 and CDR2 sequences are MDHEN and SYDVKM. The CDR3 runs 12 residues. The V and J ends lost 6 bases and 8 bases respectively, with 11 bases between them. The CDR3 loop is CASRQTPHEQFF. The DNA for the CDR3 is TGTGCCAGCAGACAAACGCCCCATGAGCAGTTCTTC.

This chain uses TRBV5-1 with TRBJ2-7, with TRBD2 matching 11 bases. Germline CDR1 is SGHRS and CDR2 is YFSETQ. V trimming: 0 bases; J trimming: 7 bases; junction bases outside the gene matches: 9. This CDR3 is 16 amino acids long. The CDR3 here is CASSLVLAGVKGEQYF. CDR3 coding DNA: TGCGCCAGCAGCTTGGTACTAGCGGGAGTGAAAGGGGAGCAGTACTTC.